This T cell receptor (beta chain) was documented in a study of blood T cell repertoires in COVID-19. About the research overall: Spain, Italy and the United States supplied samples that represented acute and convalescent COVID-19. T cells, B-cell-depleted T cells, or PBMCs provided the cDNA or gDNA that served as material.

The CDR3 spans 15 residues. V was cut by 5 bases and J by 2 bases, with 13 bases left in between. The germline V gene has CDR1 SNHLY and CDR2 FYNNEI. Repertoires were generated with immunoSEQ multiplex PCR, while TCRdb's copy carries only in-frame clones and drops some. This sample carries some 150,000 clones, approximately 82% of them seen once, and the ten largest clones take 4.4%. The participants were between about 18 and 95 years old and came from under 25 US areas. In assigning cohorts, the study relied on participant-reported clinical history. The clonotype was recovered from a woman aged 50 to 65 who had recovered from COVID-19. Specimen: PBMCs or T cells enriched from blood (not recorded which). V and J are TRBV2 and TRBJ1-3; D may be TRBD1 (6 bases). CDR3 nucleotide sequence: TGTGCCAGCAGTCCAGGGGCGCAGACTGGAAACACCATATATTTT. Translating gives CASSPGAQTGNTIYF.